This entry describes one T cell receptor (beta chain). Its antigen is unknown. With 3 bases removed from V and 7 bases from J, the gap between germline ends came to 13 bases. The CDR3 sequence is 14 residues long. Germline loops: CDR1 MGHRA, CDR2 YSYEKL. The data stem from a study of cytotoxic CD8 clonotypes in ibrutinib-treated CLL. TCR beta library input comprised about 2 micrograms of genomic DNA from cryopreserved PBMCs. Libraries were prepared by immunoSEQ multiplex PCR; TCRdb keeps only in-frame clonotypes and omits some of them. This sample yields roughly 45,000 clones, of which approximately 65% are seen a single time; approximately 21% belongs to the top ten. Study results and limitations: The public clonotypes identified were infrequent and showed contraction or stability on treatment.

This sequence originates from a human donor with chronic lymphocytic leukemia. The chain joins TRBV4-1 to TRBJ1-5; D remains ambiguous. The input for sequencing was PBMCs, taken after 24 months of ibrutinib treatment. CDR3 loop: CASSHVSEGQPQHF. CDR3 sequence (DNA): TGCGCCAGCAGCCATGTCAGTGAGGGCCAGCCCCAGCATTTT.